Included here is one TCR beta chain sequence, with context. Its antigen target is currently unknown. No much larger clonotype is one base removed from it; base qualities were not supplied. This sample is part of a study of blood T cell repertoires in COVID-19 (dated by TCRdb to about 2020). Regarding the study in general: Samples covering the acute and convalescent phases of COVID-19 were provided by collaborators in the United States, Italy and Spain. Where available, HLA class I and class II types were taken from metadata supplied by the sample provider and were not determined by assay-based typing. The dataset comprised deeply sampled blood TCRbeta repertoires from subjects exposed to, actively infected with, or recovered from COVID-19. The samples were drawn from the first 160 participants of the ongoing ImmuneRACE study and from about 1,200 subjects provided by 6 global collaborators. The prospective study material was composed of cDNA or gDNA derived from T cells, B-cell-depleted T cells, or PBMCs. Sample metadata almost always included a de-identified subject ID, COVID-19 status, age in years and sex. The repertoires were released in a freely available public database intended as a resource for research on the immune response to SARS-CoV-2. Results the study describes overall, beyond this receptor: Clinical and demographic metadata were provided uncurated, with the amount varying by source and participant.

The immunoSEQ Assay, a bias-controlled multiplex PCR, was used to amplify TCRbeta CDR3 regions from genomic DNA. As for how the authors treated the data: The number of nucleated cells in each sample was estimated by amplification of reference gene primers within the assay. To quantify the absolute abundance of each unique TCRbeta CDR3 rearrangement, sequence reads were collapsed and filtered. For each sample, productive Simpson clonality was calculated as the square root of Simpson's diversity index over productive rearrangements. TCRdb's version of the immuneACCESS table is confined to in-frame rearrangements and falls short of the full clone set. An unresolved V gene accounts for under half of the shortfall where checked; the remainder is of unknown origin. Clonal size and the V and J genes are those of that table, whereas D and trimming came from the DNA. The sample contains a few hundred thousand clones, around 86% of them found a single time. Less than 4.5% of the sample lies in the top ten.

From cysteine to phenylalanine, the CDR3 is 15 amino acids long. Only the CDR3 part of the read is kept: 45 bases, read in frame from the first base. V sheds 6 bases and J sheds 8 bases, leaving 20 bases between their ends. Reading the germline V gene gives CDR1 MNHEY and CDR2 SVGAGI. Whole blood was collected in K2EDTA tubes by collaborating institutions according to the institutions' own protocols. For TCRbeta analysis, collaborators shipped samples as frozen whole blood, isolated PBMCs, or DNA extracted from either of those sample types. The chain is encoded by TRBV6-5 joined to TRBJ1-3, with a weak D call of TRBD1 (5 bases match). The TCR was taken from a man younger than 30 with active or convalescent COVID-19. The sequenced sample consisted of peripheral blood. The encoded CDR3 is CASRVYSLGDYTIYF. The nucleotides read TGTGCCAGCAGGGTATACAGCCTGGGGGACTACACCATATATTTT.